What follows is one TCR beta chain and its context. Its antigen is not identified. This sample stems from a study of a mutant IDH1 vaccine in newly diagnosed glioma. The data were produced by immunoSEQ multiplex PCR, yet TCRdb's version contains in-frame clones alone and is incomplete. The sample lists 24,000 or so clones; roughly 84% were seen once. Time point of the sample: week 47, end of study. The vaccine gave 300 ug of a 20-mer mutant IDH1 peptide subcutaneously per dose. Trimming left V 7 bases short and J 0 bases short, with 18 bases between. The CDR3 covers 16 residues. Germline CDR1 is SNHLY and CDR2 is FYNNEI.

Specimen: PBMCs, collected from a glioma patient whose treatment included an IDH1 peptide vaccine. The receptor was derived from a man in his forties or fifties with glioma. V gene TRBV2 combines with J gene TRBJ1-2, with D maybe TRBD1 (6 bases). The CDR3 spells CASIKLDRTSNYGYTF. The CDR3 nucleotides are TGTGCCAGCATCAAACTGGACAGAACCTCTAACTATGGCTACACCTTC.